This is a list of T cell receptor beta chains from one sample in a study of blood T cell repertoires in COVID-19. Sequenced by immunoSEQ multiplex PCR; TCRdb stores in-frame clones only, minus some. The sample holds approximately 200,000 clones; roughly 80% are singletons and the top ten take roughly 5.1%. The sequenced material came from peripheral blood. These receptors all stem from a woman younger than 45 with acute or convalescent COVID-19. The CDR3 runs from the conserved cysteine through the conserved F or W. A D gene is named only where the DNA matches it firmly. Clone size is given for some rows only: seen once, a few or many times, or a class if the clone is expanded.

v_call,cdr3_length,clone_size,j_call,d_call,cdr3_nt,cdr3_aa
TRBV5-5,15,-,TRBJ1-6,TRBD1,TGTGCCAGCAGCTCACTAGACAGGGCTAATTCACCCCTCCACTTT,CASSSLDRANSPLHF
TRBV4-3,17,-,TRBJ1-4,-,TGCGCCAGCAGCCAGAGCCCGGGCGTGGGGCCTAATGAAAAACTGTTTTTT,CASSQSPGVGPNEKLFF
TRBV5-4,17,-,TRBJ2-3,TRBD2,TGTGCCAGCAGCTTGGGGGGACTAGCGGGGGACACAGATACGCAGTATTTT,CASSLGGLAGDTDTQYF
TRBV6-4,13,-,TRBJ2-1,-,TGTGCCAGCAGGGAGGGCCCCTACAATGAGCAGTTCTTC,CASREGPYNEQFF
TRBV6-2/TRBV6-3,16,-,TRBJ1-5,-,TGTGCCAGCAGTTATTGGCGGGGATTAGGCAATCAGCCCCAGCATTTT,CASSYWRGLGNQPQHF
TRBV11-2,13,-,TRBJ2-5,TRBD2,TGTGCCAGCAACCCTATAGCGGGGGAGACCCAGTACTTC,CASNPIAGETQYF
TRBV15,12,-,TRBJ1-2,-,TGTGCCACCGTTGCGGGGGCGCGGGGCTACACCTTC,CATVAGARGYTF
TRBV4-2,18,-,TRBJ1-1,TRBD1,TGTGCCAGCAGCCAAGGGGGTACCCCGGGACAGGGGAACACTGAAGCTTTCTTT,CASSQGGTPGQGNTEAFF
TRBV27,13,-,TRBJ1-2,TRBD1,TGTGCCAGCAGTTTCCGGGACAGGGAGGACTACACCTTC,CASSFRDREDYTF
TRBV7-9,13,-,TRBJ2-7,-,TGTGCCAGCAGCTTACTTGGTGGGACAGAGCAGTACTTC,CASSLLGGTEQYF
TRBV30,13,-,TRBJ2-3,TRBD2,TGTGCCTGGAGTGTGAGGGAGGGGGATACGCAGTATTTT,CAWSVREGDTQYF
TRBV5-1,15,few,TRBJ2-1,TRBD2,TGCGCCAGCAGCTTGCGCCCGGGAGGGTACAATGAGCAGTTCTTC,CASSLRPGGYNEQFF
TRBV5-4,13,-,TRBJ2-6,-,TGTGCCAGCAGCCACGAGGGGGCCAACGTCCTGACTTTC,CASSHEGANVLTF
TRBV10-3,15,-,TRBJ1-5,-,TGTGCCATCAGTGATAACAGGTATAGCAATCAGCCCCAGCATTTT,CAISDNRYSNQPQHF
TRBV19,14,-,TRBJ2-2,TRBD1,TGTGCCAGTAGGGACAGGGGTGACACCGGGGAGCTGTTTTTT,CASRDRGDTGELFF
TRBV9,15,few,TRBJ2-5,-,TGTGCCAGCAGCGCGGGGGACAGTTGGGGGGAGACCCAGTACTTC,CASSAGDSWGETQYF
TRBV5-1,16,-,TRBJ2-5,TRBD2,TGCGCCAGCAGGGATCTGACTAGCGGACCCGGAGAGACCCAGTACTTC,CASRDLTSGPGETQYF
TRBV9,16,-,TRBJ2-2,-,TGTGCCAGCAGCGTAGATAGGGGCACCAACACCGGGGAGCTGTTTTTT,CASSVDRGTNTGELFF
TRBV6-5,15,-,TRBJ2-5,TRBD2,TGTGCCAGCACCTTAGCGGGGGGCATCCAAGAGACCCAGTACTTC,CASTLAGGIQETQYF
TRBV4-2,15,-,TRBJ1-1,TRBD1,TGTGCCAGCAGCCAGGGGGACAGGGGGCAGACTGAAGCTTTCTTT,CASSQGDRGQTEAFF